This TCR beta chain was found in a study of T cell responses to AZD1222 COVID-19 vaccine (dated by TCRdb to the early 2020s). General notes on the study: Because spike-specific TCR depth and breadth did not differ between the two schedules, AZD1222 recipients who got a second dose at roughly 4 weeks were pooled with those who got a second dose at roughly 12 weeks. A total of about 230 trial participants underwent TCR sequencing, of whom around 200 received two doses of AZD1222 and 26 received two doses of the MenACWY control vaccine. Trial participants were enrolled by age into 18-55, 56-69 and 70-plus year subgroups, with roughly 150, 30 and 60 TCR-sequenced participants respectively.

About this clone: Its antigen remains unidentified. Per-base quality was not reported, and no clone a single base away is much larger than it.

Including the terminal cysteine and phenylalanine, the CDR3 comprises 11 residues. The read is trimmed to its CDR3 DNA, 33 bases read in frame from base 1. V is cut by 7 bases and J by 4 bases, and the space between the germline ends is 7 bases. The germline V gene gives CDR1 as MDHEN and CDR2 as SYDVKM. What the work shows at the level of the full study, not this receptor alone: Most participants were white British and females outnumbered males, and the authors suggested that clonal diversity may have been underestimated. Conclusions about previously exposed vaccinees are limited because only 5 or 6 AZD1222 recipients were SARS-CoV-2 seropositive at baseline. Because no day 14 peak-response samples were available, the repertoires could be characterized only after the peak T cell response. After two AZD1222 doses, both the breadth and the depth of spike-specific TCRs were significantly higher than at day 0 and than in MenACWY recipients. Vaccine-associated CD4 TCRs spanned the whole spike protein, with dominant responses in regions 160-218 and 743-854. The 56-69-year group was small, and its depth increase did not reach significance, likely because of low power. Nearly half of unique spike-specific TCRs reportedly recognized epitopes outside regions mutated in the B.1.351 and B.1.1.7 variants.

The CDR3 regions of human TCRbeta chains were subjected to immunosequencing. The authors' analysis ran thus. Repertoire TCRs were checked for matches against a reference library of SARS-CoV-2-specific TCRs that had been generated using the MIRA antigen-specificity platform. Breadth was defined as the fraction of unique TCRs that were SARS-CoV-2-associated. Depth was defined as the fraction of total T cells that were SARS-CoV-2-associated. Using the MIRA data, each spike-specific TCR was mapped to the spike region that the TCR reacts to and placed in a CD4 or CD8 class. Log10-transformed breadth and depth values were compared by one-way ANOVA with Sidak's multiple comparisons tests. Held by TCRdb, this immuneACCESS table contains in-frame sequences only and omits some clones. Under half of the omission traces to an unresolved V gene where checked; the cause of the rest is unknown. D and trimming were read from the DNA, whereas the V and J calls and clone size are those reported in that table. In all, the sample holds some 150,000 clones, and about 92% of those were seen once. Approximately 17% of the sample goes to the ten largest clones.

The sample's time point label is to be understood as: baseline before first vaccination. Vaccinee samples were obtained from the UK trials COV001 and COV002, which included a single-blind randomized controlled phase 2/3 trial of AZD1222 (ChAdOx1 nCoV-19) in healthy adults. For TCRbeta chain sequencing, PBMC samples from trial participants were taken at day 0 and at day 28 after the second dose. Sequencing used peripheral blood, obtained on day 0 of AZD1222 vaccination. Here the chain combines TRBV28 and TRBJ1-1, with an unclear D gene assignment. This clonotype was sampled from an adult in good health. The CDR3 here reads CASTTVTEAFF. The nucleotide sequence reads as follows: TGTGCCAGCACCACGGTCACTGAAGCTTTCTTT.